These 15 T cell receptor beta chains were sequenced from one sample in a study of response to subunit inactivated influenza vaccine. In TCRdb, the RT-PCR reads were re-called with MiXCR into one record per CDR3 protein. The data contain some 550,000 distinct CDR3 sequences, roughly 23% of them singletons. These data were also reused for a study on T cells expressing NK-cell markers. That publication notes: UMIs were included in TCR beta cDNA generated by 5'RACE template switching.

This sample comprised CD4+ T cells sorted from PBMCs, obtained 11 to 12 days after vaccination. Receptors originate from a man between 50 and 59 years old who received an inactivated influenza vaccine.

This clonotype was detected a few times. The rearrangement links TRBV29-1 to TRBJ2-3; 9 bases align to TRBD1. The CDR3 loop spans 14 amino acids. Germline CDR1 reads SQVTM; CDR2 reads ANQGSEA. J lost 1 base, V lost 4 bases, and 3 bases had no gene match. The chain's CDR3 is CSVGTGDRTDTQYF. The CDR3, as DNA: TGCAGCGTTGGGACAGGGGACCGCACAGATACGCAGTATTTT.

In its sample, this clonotype was seen a few times. This chain joins TRBV6-2 or TRBV6-3 and TRBJ1-2; no definite D call. V shed 2 bases and J shed 5 bases, with 6 bases lying between them. This CDR3 contains 12 residues. Germline V gene sequence: CDR1 MNHEY, CDR2 SVGEGT. The CDR3 nucleotides read TGTGCCAGCAGTTACGGGCGATATGGCTACACCTTC. Its translation: CASSYGRYGYTF.

V and J are TRBV6-1 and TRBJ2-2, with 7 positions matching TRBD1. J gave up 7 bases and V 5 bases, and 10 bases lay outside the gene matches. The CDR3 is 15 residues long. In germline, CDR1 is MNHNS, CDR2 SASEGT. The CDR3 DNA reads as TGTGCCAGCAGTAAAACGGGACAGATGAACGGGGAGCTGTTTTTT. Translated: CASSKTGQMNGELFF.

The sample holds a few counts of this clonotype. This chain connects TRBV7-9 to TRBJ2-1; 7 nucleotides line up with TRBD2. V lost 1 base, J lost 3 bases, and 3 bases stayed unmatched. The CDR3 extends over 15 amino acids. Germline CDR1 reads SEHNR; CDR2 reads FQNEAQ (reference sequence). The DNA of the CDR3 is TGTGCCAGCAGCTTAGGGCGGGAGAACTACAATGAGCAGTTCTTC. Translation gives CASSLGRENYNEQFF.

The V and J genes are TRBV14 and TRBJ2-1; D call uncertain. The germline gives CDR1 SGHDN, CDR2 FVKESK. The CDR3 loop spans 15 amino acids. V lost 1 base, J lost 0 bases, and 7 bases lay in between. CDR3 coding DNA: TGTGCCAGCAGCCAAGTCGGCAACTCCTACAATGAGCAGTTCTTC. Its translation is CASSQVGNSYNEQFF. The whole variable domain, remainder taken from reference TRBV14 and TRBJ2-1, is EAGVTQFPSHSVIEKGQTVTLRCDPISGHDNLYWYRRVMGKEIKFLLHFVKESKQDESGMPNNRFLAERTGGTYSTLKVQPAELEDSGVYFCASSQVGNSYNEQFFGPGTRLTVL.

The rearrangement links TRBV5-5 to TRBJ2-2; 11 bases are shared with TRBD2. The CDR3 consists of 16 residues. Germline V gene sequence: CDR1 SGHKS, CDR2 YYEKEE (reference sequence). With 5 bases clipped from V and 6 bases from J, the junction kept 9 bases outside the gene matches. The CDR3 sequence: CASSSIAGGRPGELFF. The CDR3 region has the DNA TGTGCCAGCAGTTCGATAGCGGGGGGGCGCCCCGGGGAGCTGTTTTTT. The full variable domain, completed using reference TRBV5-5 and TRBJ2-2, is DAGVTQSPTHLIKTRGQQVTLRCSPISGHKSVSWYQQVLGQGPQFIFQYYEKEERGRGNFPDRFSARQFPNYSSELNVNALLLGDSALYLCASSSIAGGRPGELFFGEGSRLTVL.

This chain links TRBV10-3 with TRBJ1-1, with 7 bases fitting TRBD1. There are 12 residues in the CDR3. Trimming took 10 bases from V and 1 from J; bases not matched to a gene: 3. Germline V gene lookup returns CDR1 ENHRY and CDR2 SYGVKD. The CDR3: CATGQPNTEAFF. CDR3 DNA: TGTGCCACGGGACAGCCGAACACTGAAGCTTTCTTT.

This clonotype turned up a few times. This chain joins TRBV3-1 and TRBJ2-5; no definite D call. Germline-derived CDR1 and CDR2 are LGHDT and YNNKEL (reference sequence). The CDR3 consists of 12 residues. Between the trimmed V and J ends, which lost 1 base and 4 bases, there was a span of 4 bases. The CDR3 reads CASSQVPETQYF. DNA of the CDR3: TGTGCCAGCAGCCAAGTCCCAGAGACCCAGTACTTC.

This rearrangement joins TRBV5-1 to TRBJ2-2; D call uncertain. The CDR3 totals 14 residues. V lost 0 bases and J 1 base, leaving 4 bases between the germline ends. Germline CDR1 is SGHRS and CDR2 is YFSETQ. As DNA, the CDR3 is TGCGCCAGCAGCTTGGACAAGAACACCGGGGAGCTGTTTTTT. This translates into CASSLDKNTGELFF.

The count of this clonotype is one. The chain employs TRBV4-2 and TRBJ2-3; 10 bases align to TRBD1. V shed 0 bases, J shed 8 bases, and the junction held 11 bases outside the gene matches. The CDR3 extends over 17 amino acids. Germline V gene sequence: CDR1 LGHNA, CDR2 YNFKEQ. The CDR3 loop reads CASSQDPRGQGVGTQYF. DNA of the CDR3: TGTGCCAGCAGCCAAGATCCCCGCGGACAGGGGGTAGGTACGCAGTATTTT.

This rearrangement joins TRBV29-1 to TRBJ2-3; 7 bases are shared with TRBD1. Germline loops: CDR1 SQVTM, CDR2 ANQGSEA. J gave up 4 bases and V 2 bases, and 3 bases lay outside the gene matches. The CDR3 is made up of 13 amino acids. CDR3 protein: CSVERGRSDTQYF. The CDR3 DNA reads TGCAGCGTTGAAAGGGGGCGGTCAGATACGCAGTATTTT.

This clonotype has more than one count but fewer than ten. The rearrangement links TRBV7-2 to TRBJ1-3; possible D gene TRBD1, 5 bases. Germline V gene data show CDR1 as SGHTA and CDR2 as FQGNSA. V was clipped by 5 bases and J by 0 bases, with 11 bases between them. CDR3 size: 15 residues. The chain's CDR3 is CASSRGATSGNTIYF. CDR3 nucleotides: TGTGCCAGCAGCCGAGGGGCAACCTCTGGAAACACCATATATTTT.

This clonotype was counted a few times. The V and J genes are TRBV4-3 and TRBJ2-3; D might be TRBD1 (5 bases). V gave up 0 bases and J gave up 1 base, with 8 bases separating them. CDR1 is LGHNA, CDR2 YSLEER, per germline. This CDR3 has 15 amino acids. The CDR3 here is CASSQEVQGTDTQYF. The CDR3 region has the DNA TGCGCCAGCAGCCAAGAGGTACAGGGCACAGATACGCAGTATTTT.

This clonotype appeared a few times. This sequence joins TRBV15 and TRBJ2-7, with D possibly matching TRBD2 (7 bases). The V and J ends lost 0 bases and 3 bases respectively, with 9 bases between them. The CDR3 is made up of 14 amino acids. Germline CDR1 is LNHNV and CDR2 is YYDKDF (reference sequence). The CDR3 protein is CATSRDRGGYEQYF. CDR3 DNA: TGTGCCACCAGCAGAGATAGGGGGGGCTACGAGCAGTACTTC.

This sequence joins TRBV10-3 and TRBJ2-1; D call uncertain. Germline V CDR1 and CDR2: ENHRY, SYGVKD. The CDR3 length is 15 residues. V was cut by 6 bases and J by 0 bases, with 12 bases left in between. CDR3 DNA sequence: TGTGCCATCAGGCCGGGCGAAGGCTCCTACAATGAGCAGTTCTTC. Amino acids: CAIRPGEGSYNEQFF.